This TCR beta chain was recorded in a study of beta chain features in type 1 diabetes. Overall study results and limits: Small HLA sub-analyses could not settle whether HLA shapes TCRB rearrangement. Shortening of TCRB CDR3s, moderate but significant, appeared in all four CD4+ subsets of Type 1 diabetes patients. Sampled from patients, naive, central memory and Treg TCRB repertoires appeared more similar than those sampled from healthy donors.

As regards this clone: Its specificity is unknown.

The germline gives CDR1 SGHNT, CDR2 YYREEE (reference sequence). Trimming shortened V by 4 bases and J by 2 bases, and 16 bases separated the two germline ends. CDR3 length: 15 amino acids. Expressed TCRB transcripts were sequenced because the entire RNA isolate underwent reverse transcription. Profiling relied on immunoSEQ multiplex PCR, and the TCRdb table lists in-frame clones only, not all of them. The sample includes 95,000 to 150,000 clones, about 15% of them seen just once. The V and J genes are TRBV5-4 and TRBJ2-7; D gene uncertain. This sequence originates from a man aged 25-40 years with type 1 diabetes. Sample: central memory CD4+ T cells from blood. As DNA, the CDR3 is TGTGCCAGCAGCCTACCACAGACTCCTACCTACGAGCAGTACTTC. Translating it yields CASSLPQTPTYEQYF.